The clone carrying this T cell receptor beta chain was counted a single time. What it binds is not known. The sample comes from a study of T cell repertoires in cytomegalovirus infection. Study-wide context: TCR beta signatures that were public indicated CMV infection and matching HLA type.

Notes on the study in general: The study found HLA-C-restricted CMV-specific TCR beta clonotypes dominating the ex vivo response. Based on cumulative public TCR beta family frequency, carriers of CMV plus the relevant HLA were identified.

TCRdb independently ran MiXCR on the reads; one entry per CDR3 protein. Of approximately 70,000 distinct CDR3 sequences in the sample, approximately 22% were seen once. The CDR3 consists of 15 residues. Looked up from germline, CDR1 is SNHLY and CDR2 is FYNNEI. Trimming pared 2 bases from V and 1 base from J, leaving 9 bases between. The J gene is TRBJ2-1, the V gene TRBV2, with D maybe TRBD1 (5 bases). Sequencing was carried out using PBMCs, sequenced either directly or after in vitro stimulation (not recorded which). The receptor was isolated from a human donor in good health (CMV status not recorded). Some clones in this sample may be carry-over from other donors' samples. The CDR3 sequence: CASSEWGRSYNEQFF. The CDR3 bases are TGTGCCAGCAGTGAATGGGGCAGATCCTACAATGAGCAGTTCTTC.